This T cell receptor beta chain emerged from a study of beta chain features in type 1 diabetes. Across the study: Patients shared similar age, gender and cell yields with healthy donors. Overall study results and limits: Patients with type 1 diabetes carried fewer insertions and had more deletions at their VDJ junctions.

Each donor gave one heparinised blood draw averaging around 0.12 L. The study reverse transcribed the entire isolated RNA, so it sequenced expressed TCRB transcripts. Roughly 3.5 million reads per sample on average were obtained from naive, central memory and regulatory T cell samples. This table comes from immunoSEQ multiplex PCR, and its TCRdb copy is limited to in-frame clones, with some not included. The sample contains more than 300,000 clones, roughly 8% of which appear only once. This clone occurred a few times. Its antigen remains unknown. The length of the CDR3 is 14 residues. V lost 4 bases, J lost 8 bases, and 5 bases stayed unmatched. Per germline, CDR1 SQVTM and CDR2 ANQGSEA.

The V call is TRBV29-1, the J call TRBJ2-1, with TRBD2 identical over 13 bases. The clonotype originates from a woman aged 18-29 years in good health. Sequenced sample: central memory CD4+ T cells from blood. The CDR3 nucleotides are TGCAGCGTTGCCGGGACTAGCGGGATTGATGAGCAGTTCTTC. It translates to CSVAGTSGIDEQFF.